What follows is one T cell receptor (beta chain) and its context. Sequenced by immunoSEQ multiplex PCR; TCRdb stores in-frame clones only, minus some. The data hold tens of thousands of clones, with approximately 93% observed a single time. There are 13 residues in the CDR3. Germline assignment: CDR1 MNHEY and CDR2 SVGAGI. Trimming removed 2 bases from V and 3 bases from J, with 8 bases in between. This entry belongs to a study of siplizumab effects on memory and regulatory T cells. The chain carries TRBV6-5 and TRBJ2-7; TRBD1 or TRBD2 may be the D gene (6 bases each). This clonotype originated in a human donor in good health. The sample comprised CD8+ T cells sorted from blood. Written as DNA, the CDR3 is TGTGCCAGCAGTTACGGGGGGCTCTACGAGCAGTACTTC. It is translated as CASSYGGLYEQYF.